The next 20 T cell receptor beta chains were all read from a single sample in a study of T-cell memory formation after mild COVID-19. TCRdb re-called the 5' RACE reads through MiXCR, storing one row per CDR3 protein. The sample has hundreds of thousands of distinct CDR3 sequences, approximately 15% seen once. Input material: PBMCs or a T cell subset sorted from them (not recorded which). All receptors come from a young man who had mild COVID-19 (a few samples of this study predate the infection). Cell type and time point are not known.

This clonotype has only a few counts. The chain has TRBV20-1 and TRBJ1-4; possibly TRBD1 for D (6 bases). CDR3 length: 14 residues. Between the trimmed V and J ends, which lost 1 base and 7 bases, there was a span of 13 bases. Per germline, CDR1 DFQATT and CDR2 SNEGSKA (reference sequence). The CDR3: CSARGPRGGEKLFF. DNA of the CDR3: TGCAGTGCTAGAGGCCCCAGGGGCGGTGAAAAACTGTTTTTT.

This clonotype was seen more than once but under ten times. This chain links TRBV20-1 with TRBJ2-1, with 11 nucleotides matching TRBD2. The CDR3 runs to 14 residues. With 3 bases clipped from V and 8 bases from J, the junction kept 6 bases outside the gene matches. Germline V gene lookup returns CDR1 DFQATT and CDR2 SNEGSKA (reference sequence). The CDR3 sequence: CSASRGTSGDEQFF. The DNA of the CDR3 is TGCAGTGCTAGCCGGGGGACTAGCGGTGATGAGCAGTTCTTC.

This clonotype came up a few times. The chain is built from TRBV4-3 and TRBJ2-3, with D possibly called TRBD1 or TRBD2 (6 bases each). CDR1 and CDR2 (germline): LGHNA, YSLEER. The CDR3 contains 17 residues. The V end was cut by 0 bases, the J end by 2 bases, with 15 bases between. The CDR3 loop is CASSQEPKGGTTDTQYF. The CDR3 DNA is TGCGCCAGCAGCCAAGAGCCAAAGGGGGGAACCACAGATACGCAGTATTTT.

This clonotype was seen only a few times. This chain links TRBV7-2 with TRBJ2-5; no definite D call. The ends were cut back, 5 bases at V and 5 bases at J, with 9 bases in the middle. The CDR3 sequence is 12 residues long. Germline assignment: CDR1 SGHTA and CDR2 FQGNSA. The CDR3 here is CASSPYDETQYF. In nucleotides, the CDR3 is TGTGCCAGCAGCCCGTATGATGAGACCCAGTACTTC.

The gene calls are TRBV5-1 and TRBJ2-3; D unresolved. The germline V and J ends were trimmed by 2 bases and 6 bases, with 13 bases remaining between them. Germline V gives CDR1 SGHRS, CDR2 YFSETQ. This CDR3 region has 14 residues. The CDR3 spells CASSFPIDSDTQYF. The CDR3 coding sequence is TGCGCCAGCAGCTTTCCAATTGACTCCGATACGCAGTATTTT. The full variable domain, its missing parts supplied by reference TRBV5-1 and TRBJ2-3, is KAGVTQTPRYLIKTRGQQVTLSCSPISGHRSVSWYQQTPGQGLQFLFEYFSETQRNKGNFPGRFSGRQFSNSRSEMNVSTLELGDSALYLCASSFPIDSDTQYFGPGTRLTVL.

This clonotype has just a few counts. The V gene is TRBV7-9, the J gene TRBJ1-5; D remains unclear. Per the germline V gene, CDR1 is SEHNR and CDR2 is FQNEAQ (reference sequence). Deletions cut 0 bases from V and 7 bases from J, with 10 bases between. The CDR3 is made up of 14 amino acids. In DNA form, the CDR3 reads TGTGCCAGCAGCTTAGCGGGTACTTTCCAGCCCCAGCATTTT. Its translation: CASSLAGTFQPQHF.

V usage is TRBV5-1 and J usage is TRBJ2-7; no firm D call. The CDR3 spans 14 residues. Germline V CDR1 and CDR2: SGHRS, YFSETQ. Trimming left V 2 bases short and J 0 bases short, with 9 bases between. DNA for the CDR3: TGCGCCAGCAGCTTCCGACACCCCTCCTACGAGCAGTACTTC. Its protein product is CASSFRHPSYEQYF.

This chain's CDR3 is CASSPGSGAIGTQYF. In nucleotides, the CDR3 is TGTGCCAGCAGCCCCGGGAGCGGGGCCATAGGAACCCAGTACTTC. The J gene is TRBJ2-5, the V gene TRBV12-3 or TRBV12-4; 7 bases line up with TRBD2. Losses at the gene ends were 6 bases for V and 8 bases for J; bases not matched to a gene: 15. The CDR3 extends over 15 amino acids.

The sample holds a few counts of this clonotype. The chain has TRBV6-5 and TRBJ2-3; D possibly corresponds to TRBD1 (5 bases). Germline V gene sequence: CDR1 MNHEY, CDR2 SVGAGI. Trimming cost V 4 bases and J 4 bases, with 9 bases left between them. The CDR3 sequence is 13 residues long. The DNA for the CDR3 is TGTGCCAGCAGTTCCAGGGTGCCAGATACGCAGTATTTT. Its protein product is CASSSRVPDTQYF.

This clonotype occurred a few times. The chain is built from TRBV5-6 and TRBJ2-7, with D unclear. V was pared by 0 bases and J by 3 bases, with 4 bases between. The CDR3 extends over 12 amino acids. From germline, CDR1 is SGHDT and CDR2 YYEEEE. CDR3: CASSLVFYEQYV. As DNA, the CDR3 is TGTGCCAGCAGCTTGGTCTTCTACGAGCAGTACGTC.

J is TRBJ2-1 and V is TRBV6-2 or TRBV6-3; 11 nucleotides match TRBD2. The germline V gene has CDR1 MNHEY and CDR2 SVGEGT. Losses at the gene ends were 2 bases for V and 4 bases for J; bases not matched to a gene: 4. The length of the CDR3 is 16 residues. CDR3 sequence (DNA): TGTGCCAGCAGTTACCCGTGGACTAGCGGGTACAATGAGCAGTTCTTC. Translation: CASSYPWTSGYNEQFF.

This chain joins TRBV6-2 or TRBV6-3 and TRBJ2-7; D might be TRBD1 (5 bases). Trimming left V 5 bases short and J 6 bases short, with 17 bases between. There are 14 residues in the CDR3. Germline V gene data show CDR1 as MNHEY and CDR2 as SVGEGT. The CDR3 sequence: CASSQTPVRGEQYV. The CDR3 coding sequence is TGTGCCAGCAGTCAAACCCCGGTAAGGGGCGAGCAGTACGTC.

The CDR3 protein is CASSLSQINYGYTF. CDR3 DNA: TGTGCCAGCAGCTTGTCTCAGATTAACTATGGCTACACCTTC. The V call is TRBV5-8, the J call TRBJ1-2, with D unclear. Trimming shortened V by 1 base and J by 1 base, and 8 bases separated the two germline ends. This CDR3 comprises 14 residues. Germline values: CDR1 SGHTS, CDR2 YDEGEE. Full variable domain (outside the CDR3, taken from reference TRBV5-8 and TRBJ1-2): EAGVTQSPTHLIKTRGQQATLRCSPISGHTSVYWYQQALGLGLQFLLWYDEGEERNRGNFPPRFSGRQFPNYSSELNVNALELEDSALYLCASSLSQINYGYTFGSGTRLTVV.

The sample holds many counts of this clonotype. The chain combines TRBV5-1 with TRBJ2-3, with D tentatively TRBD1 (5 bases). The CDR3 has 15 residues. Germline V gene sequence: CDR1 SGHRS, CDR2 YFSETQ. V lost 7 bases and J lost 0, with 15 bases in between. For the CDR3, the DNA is TGCGCCAGCTCCATCGACAGTTCTAGCACAGATACGCAGTATTTT. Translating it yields CASSIDSSSTDTQYF.

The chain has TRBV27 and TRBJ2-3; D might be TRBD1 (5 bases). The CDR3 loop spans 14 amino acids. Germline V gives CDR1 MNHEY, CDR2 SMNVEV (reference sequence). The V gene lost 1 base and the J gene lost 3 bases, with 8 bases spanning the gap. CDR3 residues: CASSLLTATDTQYF. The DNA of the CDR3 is TGTGCCAGCAGTTTATTGACAGCTACAGATACGCAGTATTTT.

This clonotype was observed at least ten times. CDR3 amino acids: CSVFLDSSSYEQYF. The CDR3, as DNA: TGCAGCGTTTTCCTAGACTCAAGCTCCTACGAGCAGTACTTC. The chain carries TRBV29-1 and TRBJ2-7; no definite D call. The germline V gene has CDR1 SQVTM and CDR2 ANQGSEA. The CDR3 runs 14 residues. Between the trimmed V and J ends, which lost 5 bases and 0 bases, there was a span of 14 bases.

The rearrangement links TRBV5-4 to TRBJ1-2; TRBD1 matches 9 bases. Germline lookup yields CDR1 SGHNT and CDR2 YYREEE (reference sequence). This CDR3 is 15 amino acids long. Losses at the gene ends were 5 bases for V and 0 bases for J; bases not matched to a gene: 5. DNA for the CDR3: TGTGCCAGCAGACCAGGACAGGGGTCTAACTATGGCTACACCTTC. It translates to CASRPGQGSNYGYTF.

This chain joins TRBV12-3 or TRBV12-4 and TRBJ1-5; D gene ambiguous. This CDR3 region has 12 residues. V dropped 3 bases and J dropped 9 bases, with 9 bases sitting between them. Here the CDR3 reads CASSLALSPQHF. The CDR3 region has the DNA TGTGCCAGCAGTTTGGCCCTGTCGCCCCAGCATTTT.

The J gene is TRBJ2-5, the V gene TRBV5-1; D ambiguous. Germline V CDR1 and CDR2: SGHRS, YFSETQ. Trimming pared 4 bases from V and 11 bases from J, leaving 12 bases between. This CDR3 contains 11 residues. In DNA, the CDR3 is TGCGCCAGCAGCCTCGACCGAGAGCAGTACTTC. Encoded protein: CASSLDREQYF.

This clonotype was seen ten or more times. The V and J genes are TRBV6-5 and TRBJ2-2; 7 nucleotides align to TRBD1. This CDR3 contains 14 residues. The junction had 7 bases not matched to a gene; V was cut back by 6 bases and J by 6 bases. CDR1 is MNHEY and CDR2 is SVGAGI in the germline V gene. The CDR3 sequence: CASRKGAEAGELFF. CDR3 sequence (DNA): TGTGCCAGCAGAAAGGGGGCCGAAGCCGGGGAGCTGTTTTTT.